These 25 T cell receptor beta chains were all obtained from the same sample, sequenced in a study of blood T cells in healthy people across ages. Together with a sample-barcoded 5' primer, a J-beta primer mix was included in a second PCR lasting roughly 6 to 12 cycles. Each CDR3 protein is one row after TCRdb ran MiXCR on the 5' RACE reads. This repertoire shows 850,000 to 1,000,000 distinct CDR3 sequences, about 51% found once; its top ten account for 20% to 25%. Sequenced sample: blood. The receptors were sampled from a woman aged 55-69 years in good health.

This clonotype occurred many times. The chain links TRBV7-2 to TRBJ2-5; D uncertain. Germline V gives CDR1 SGHTA, CDR2 FQGNSA. V dropped 7 bases and J dropped 1 base, with 13 bases sitting between them. The CDR3 sequence is 14 residues long. CDR3 region: CASTLDPSQETQYF. In DNA form, the CDR3 reads TGTGCCAGCACCCTTGATCCCAGCCAAGAGACCCAGTACTTC.

Note on this clonotype: Sequence at one end of the junction differs from germline and may be a read error. This chain joins TRBV29-1 and TRBJ2-7; D possibly corresponds to TRBD1 (8 bases). Germline CDR1 SQVTM, CDR2 ANQGSEA. The CDR3 contains 13 residues. The CDR3 reads CSGAGTGLRERYF. CDR3 in DNA: TGCAGCGGGGCGGGGACAGGCCTGCGGGAGCGGTACTTC.

This chain links TRBV20-1 with TRBJ2-3, with 8 bases aligning to TRBD1. This CDR3 region has 14 residues. Germline CDR1 reads DFQATT; CDR2 reads SNEGSKA (reference sequence). Trimming at V came to 4 bases and at J to 6 bases, leaving 9 bases not matched to a gene. The CDR3 sequence is CSANYRQGMDTQYF. The CDR3 nucleotides are TGCAGTGCTAATTACCGACAGGGGATGGATACGCAGTATTTT.

The chain couples TRBV12-3 or TRBV12-4 to TRBJ2-3, with D possibly being TRBD1 or TRBD2 (5 bases each). The CDR3 consists of 15 residues. Trimming stripped 6 bases from V and 3 bases from J, with 16 bases between. The CDR3 sequence: CASSPRSGRTDTQYF. The CDR3 nucleotides read TGTGCCAGCAGCCCCCGATCAGGGAGAACAGATACGCAGTATTTT.

The V call is TRBV20-1, the J call TRBJ2-5; tentative D call: TRBD1 (6 bases). The DNA end is more similar to TRBJ2-7, so the J call may be wrong. Germline lookup yields CDR1 DFQATT and CDR2 SNEGSKA (reference sequence). The CDR3 runs to 13 residues. The DNA of the CDR3 is TGCAGTGCTAGAGATTCGCAGGGGTTCGAGCAGTACTTC. Translated: CSARDSQGFEQYF.

This chain connects TRBV27 to TRBJ2-1; 11 positions match TRBD2. The CDR3 loop spans 15 amino acids. The ends lost 11 bases at V and 4 bases at J; junction bases unmatched: 10. Germline lookup yields CDR1 MNHEY and CDR2 SMNVEV (reference sequence). Here the CDR3 DNA reads TGTGCCGGACCGAGACTAGCGGGAAAGTACAATGAGCAGTTCTTC. Its protein product is CAGPRLAGKYNEQFF.

As concerns this clonotype: One junction end does not reproduce the germline sequence, and a read error may be involved. The chain couples TRBV4-1 to TRBJ2-1; no firm D call. The CDR3 runs to 15 residues. CDR1 is MGHRA, CDR2 YSYEKL, per germline. The CDR3 reads CASSLWESSYNEQFF. Here the CDR3 DNA reads TGCGCCAGCAGCCTTTGGGAATCTTCCTACAATGAACAGTTCTTC.

CDR3 coding DNA: TGTGCCAGCAGTAAACGATTCGGTCGTGGGACAGGGGGCCATCTAGGGGAGACCCAGTACTTC. This gives the protein CASSKRFGRGTGGHLGETQYF. The chain is built from TRBV6-1 and TRBJ2-5; 12 positions agree with TRBD1. The junction had 24 bases not matched to a gene; V was cut back by 5 bases and J by 5 bases. From germline, CDR1 is MNHNS and CDR2 SASEGT. The CDR3 consists of 21 residues.

J is TRBJ2-3 and V is TRBV7-8; perhaps TRBD2 as D (6 bases). CDR1 and CDR2 (germline): SGHVS, FQNEAQ. Trimming took off 5 bases at V and 0 bases at J, with 12 bases between the two ends. The CDR3 has 15 amino acids. The CDR3 DNA follows: TGTGCCAGCAGCCCCCGGGCGGGAAGCACAGATACGCAGTATTTT. Its translation is CASSPRAGSTDTQYF. Together with reference TRBV7-8 and TRBJ2-3, the CDR3 gives the full variable domain: GAGVSQSPRYKVAKRGQDVALRCDPISGHVSLFWYQQALGQGPEFLTYFQNEAQLDKSGLPSDRFFAERPEGSVSTLKIQRTQQEDSAVYLCASSPRAGSTDTQYFGPGTRLTVL.

This clonotype was picked up a small number of times. J is TRBJ1-1 and V is TRBV3-1, with 7 bases lining up with TRBD1. With 4 bases clipped from V and 0 bases from J, the junction kept 5 bases outside the gene matches. This CDR3 is 15 amino acids long. The germline gives CDR1 LGHDT, CDR2 YNNKEL (reference sequence). The CDR3 DNA follows: TGTGCCAGCAGCCCCCTGGACAGGCTGAACACTGAAGCTTTCTTT. It specifies CASSPLDRLNTEAFF.

This rearrangement joins TRBV25-1 to TRBJ1-2, with 8 bases aligning to TRBD1. There are 13 residues in the CDR3. Germline trimming cut 2 bases from V and 6 bases from J; bases unmatched to any gene: 2. CDR1 is MGHDK and CDR2 is SYGVNS in the germline V gene. The CDR3: CASSEGQGDGYTF. CDR3 sequence (DNA): TGTGCCAGCAGTGAAGGACAGGGAGATGGCTACACCTTC.

The chain carries TRBV6-5 and TRBJ2-2; possible D gene TRBD1, 5 bases. V was shortened by 5 bases and J by 0 bases, with 10 bases between the two germline ends. The germline V gene has CDR1 MNHEY and CDR2 SVGAGI. This CDR3 is 15 amino acids long. The CDR3 DNA reads TGTGCCAGCAGTCACGGACACCCGAACACCGGGGAGCTGTTTTTT. Its protein product is CASSHGHPNTGELFF.

To note about this clonotype: A read error is possible here, since a much larger clone lies one base away. The rearrangement joins TRBV4-3 to TRBJ2-5; D might be TRBD2 (6 bases). The last part of the DNA fits TRBJ2-7 better; the J call may be wrong. Germline-derived CDR1 and CDR2 are LGHNA and YSLEER. The CDR3 spans 15 residues. The CDR3 here is CASSQVDGAGYEQYF. As DNA, the CDR3 is TGCGCCAGCAGCCAAGTGGATGGGGCGGGGTACGAGCAGTACTTC.

The rearrangement links TRBV5-1 to TRBJ1-1; no firm D call. From germline, CDR1 is SGHRS and CDR2 YFSETQ. This CDR3 spans 15 amino acids. V was clipped by 0 bases and J by 3 bases, with 12 bases between them. In DNA, the CDR3 is TGCGCCAGCAGCTTGGTGGACCTAAGGTACACTGAAGCTTTCTTT. Its protein product is CASSLVDLRYTEAFF.

The chain recombines TRBV7-9 with TRBJ1-2; maybe TRBD1 (5 bases). The V and J ends lost 5 bases and 8 bases respectively, with 18 bases between them. Looked up from germline, CDR1 is SEHNR and CDR2 is FQNEAQ (reference sequence). The length of the CDR3 is 14 residues. The CDR3 sequence is CASSTPGSGEGYTF. The CDR3 nucleotides are TGTGCCAGCAGCACCCCTGGGTCGGGGGAAGGCTACACCTTC.

As regards this clonotype: This may stem from a read error, because a much larger clone lies one nucleotide away. The chain combines TRBV5-1 with TRBJ2-7; TRBD2 agrees at 14 bases. J was trimmed by 5 bases and V by 3 bases; bases with no gene match: 1. This CDR3 comprises 14 residues. Germline values: CDR1 SGHRS, CDR2 YFSETQ. In DNA, the CDR3 is TGCGCCAGCAGCTGGACTAGCGGGAGGCACGAGCAGTACTTC. Translation gives CASSWTSGRHEQYF.

The V call is TRBV9, the J call TRBJ2-7; 7 nucleotides agree with TRBD2. Germline CDR1 is SGDLS and CDR2 is YYNGEE. CDR3 length: 13 residues. V trimming: 4 bases; J trimming: 5 bases; junction bases outside the gene matches: 6. CDR3 bases: TGTGCCAGCAGCAAAGCGGGGTCGGACGAGCAGTACTTC. It translates to CASSKAGSDEQYF.

V usage is TRBV27 and J usage is TRBJ2-1; 10 bases are shared with TRBD2. Germline CDR1 MNHEY, CDR2 SMNVEV (reference sequence). The CDR3 totals 16 residues. Germline trimming cut 5 bases from V and 7 bases from J; bases unmatched to any gene: 11. CDR3 DNA: TGTGCCAGCAGTCCTCAAGCGGGAGGGATTTTTAATGAGCAGTTCTTC. Its translation is CASSPQAGGIFNEQFF.

DNA for the CDR3: TGTGCCAGCAGTTTATACCAATACCGGACTAGCGGGAGAGGCGAGCAGTACTTC. It specifies CASSLYQYRTSGRGEQYF. The rearrangement uses TRBV27 and TRBJ2-1; 13 bases match TRBD2. TRBJ2-7 explains the end of the DNA better; the J call may be wrong. Per germline, CDR1 MNHEY and CDR2 SMNVEV (reference sequence). CDR3 length: 18 residues.

The chain carries TRBV7-9 and TRBJ2-1; D is perhaps TRBD2 (6 bases). In germline, CDR1 is SEHNR, CDR2 FQNEAQ (reference sequence). CDR3 size: 14 residues. Trimming removed 5 bases from V and 4 bases from J, with 12 bases in between. CDR3 nucleotide sequence: TGTGCCAGCAGCCCCCCTAGCGCGTACAATGAGCAGTTCTTC. Protein product: CASSPPSAYNEQFF.

About this clonotype itself: The junction and the germline gene differ at one end; a read error may be behind it. The CDR3 reads CASSQDSGGAKKIQYF. In DNA form, the CDR3 reads TGTGCCAGCAGCCAAGATTCTGGGGGAGCCAAAAAAATTCAGTACTTC. The rearrangement links TRBV4-2 to TRBJ2-4, with D tentatively TRBD1 or TRBD2 (5 bases each). Germline V lookup: CDR1 LGHNA, CDR2 YNFKEQ. CDR3 length: 16 residues.

The chain is built from TRBV20-1 and TRBJ2-1; D is possibly TRBD2 (5 bases). Germline CDR1 reads DFQATT; CDR2 reads SNEGSKA (reference sequence). Trimming removed 7 bases at V and 2 bases at J, with 9 bases between. CDR3 length: 12 amino acids. CDR3 in DNA: TGCAGTGGGACTCTACCCTACAATGAGCAGTTCTTC. This gives the protein CSGTLPYNEQFF.

The chain recombines TRBV3-1 with TRBJ2-3; no reliable D call. The CDR3 spans 17 residues. V was clipped by 0 bases and J by 0 bases, with 13 bases between them. Per germline, CDR1 LGHDT and CDR2 YNNKEL (reference sequence). CDR3 protein: CASSQESRLTSTDTQYF. The CDR3 coding sequence is TGTGCCAGCAGCCAAGAATCACGACTGACTAGCACAGATACGCAGTATTTT.

The table lists this clonotype with a few counts. V is TRBV7-9 and J is TRBJ2-7; the D is unclear. Germline values: CDR1 SEHNR, CDR2 FQNEAQ (reference sequence). The V end lost 3 bases, the J end lost 7 bases, and 7 bases lay between the germline ends. The CDR3 length is 11 residues. CDR3 residues: CASSFVQEQYF. In DNA, the CDR3 is TGTGCCAGCAGCTTCGTCCAAGAGCAGTACTTC.

The chain is built from TRBV9 and TRBJ2-5; 11 positions match TRBD2. Trimming at V came to 0 bases and at J to 1 base, leaving 5 bases not matched to a gene. This CDR3 region has 17 residues. Per germline, CDR1 SGDLS and CDR2 YYNGEE. In DNA form, the CDR3 reads TGTGCCAGCAGCGTAGCTGGGACTAGCGGATCCCAAGAGACCCAGTACTTC. Amino acids: CASSVAGTSGSQETQYF.